The entry below gives a single T cell receptor beta chain sequence along with its context. Germline CDR1 reads SGHTA; CDR2 reads FQGTGA. The CDR3 length is 16 residues. V was pared by 2 bases and J by 0 bases, with 5 bases of the junction left unmatched. TCRdb's copy holds only in-frame clones and misses some; the assay was immunoSEQ multiplex PCR. The table includes 75,000 to 85,000 clones, roughly four fifths detected once. This record comes from a study of technical replicates of blood from a handful of donors. This clonotype originated in a human donor in good health. Some clones in this sample may be carry-over from other donors' samples. Sample: PBMCs. This chain joins TRBV7-3 and TRBJ2-3; 7 positions agree with TRBD2. In nucleotides, the CDR3 is TGTGCCAGCAGCTTATATCCTAGCGGTAGCACAGATACGCAGTATTTT. It is translated as CASSLYPSGSTDTQYF.